The rows below give T cell receptor beta chains drawn from one sample of a study of blood T cell repertoires in COVID-19. Sequencing was performed with immunoSEQ multiplex PCR; in TCRdb, only in-frame clones are kept and a portion is missing. This table holds under 300,000 clones, approximately 91% found once. The specimen was PBMCs or T cells enriched from blood (not recorded which). These TCRs come from a woman in her thirties or forties with acute COVID-19. CDR3s include the opening cysteine and the closing phenylalanine or tryptophan. Fields, in order: V gene, J gene, D gene, clone size, CDR3 protein, CDR3 DNA. D genes are given only for firm matches. Only some rows state a clone size, as once, few, many or a class for expanded clones.

TRBV6-1,TRBJ2-7,-,once,CASSEPGGYTYEQYF,TGTGCCAGCAGTGAACCCGGGGGATATACCTACGAGCAGTACTTC
TRBV24-1,TRBJ1-1,TRBD1,-,CATRGTASTEAFF,TGTGCCACCAGGGGGACAGCCAGCACTGAAGCTTTCTTT
TRBV7-3,TRBJ1-1,-,once,CASSLLREARNTEAFF,TGTGCCAGCAGTCTTCTCCGCGAGGCACGGAACACTGAAGCTTTCTTT
TRBV28,TRBJ1-2,TRBD1,-,CASSLFHPGQIDGYTF,TGTGCCAGCAGTTTATTCCACCCGGGACAGATTGATGGCTACACCTTC
TRBV11-3,TRBJ2-7,-,-,CASSAHSSEQYF,TGTGCCAGCAGCGCCCACTCTAGCGAGCAGTACTTC
TRBV24-1,TRBJ2-7,-,-,CATSDARDRYYEQYF,TGTGCCACCAGTGATGCCCGGGATAGATACTACGAGCAGTACTTC
TRBV28,TRBJ1-6,TRBD1,-,CASSSPDRAFNSPLHF,TGTGCCAGCAGTTCCCCGGACAGGGCCTTTAATTCACCCCTCCACTTT
TRBV24-1,TRBJ1-2,TRBD1,-,CATSDGTGVANYGYTF,TGTGCCACCAGTGATGGGACAGGGGTGGCTAACTATGGCTACACCTTC
TRBV7-9,TRBJ1-5,-,-,CASSSGQINQPQHF,TGTGCCAGCAGCTCCGGACAGATCAATCAGCCCCAGCATTTT
TRBV15,TRBJ1-4,TRBD1,-,CATSRDRQGGEKLFF,TGTGCCACCAGCAGAGATCGACAGGGGGGGGAAAAACTGTTTTTT
TRBV6-2/TRBV6-3,TRBJ1-5,-,-,CASSKNQGNQPQHF,TGTGCCAGCAGTAAAAACCAGGGAAACCAGCCCCAGCATTTT
TRBV4-1,TRBJ1-5,-,-,CASSGQNYSNQPQHF,TGCGCCAGCAGCGGACAGAATTATAGCAATCAGCCCCAGCATTTT
TRBV5-1,TRBJ2-5,TRBD2,-,CASSLFPGTISETQYF,TGCGCCAGCAGCCTCTTCCCCGGGACTATATCAGAGACCCAGTACTTC
TRBV3-1/TRBV3-2,TRBJ2-1,TRBD1,-,CASSLLIGTANNEQFF,TGTGCCAGCAGCCTCCTCATCGGGACAGCCAACAATGAGCAGTTCTTC
TRBV5-6,TRBJ2-1,-,-,CASTGGNGAYEQFF,TGTGCCAGCACCGGCGGGAACGGGGCGTATGAGCAGTTCTTC
TRBV13,TRBJ2-5,TRBD1,-,CASSSGTGTVQETQYF,TGTGCCAGCAGCTCCGGAACCGGGACAGTCCAAGAGACCCAGTACTTC
TRBV28,TRBJ1-4,TRBD1,-,CASSSRDRGWGEKLFF,TGTGCCAGCAGTTCCCGGGACAGGGGATGGGGTGAAAAACTGTTTTTT
TRBV18,TRBJ2-2,-,-,CASSPPLTGIITGELFF,TGTGCCAGCTCACCACCACTTACAGGGATCATCACCGGGGAGCTGTTTTTT
TRBV19,TRBJ1-2,TRBD1,once,CASSPGQGWDYGYTF,TGTGCCAGTAGCCCCGGACAGGGGTGGGACTATGGCTACACCTTC
TRBV7-8,TRBJ1-4,-,-,CASSVTVTNEKLFF,TGTGCCAGCAGCGTTACAGTAACTAATGAAAAACTGTTTTTT
TRBV5-5,TRBJ2-5,-,-,CASKSFPTGETQYF,TGTGCCAGCAAATCCTTTCCGACCGGGGAGACCCAGTACTTC
TRBV28,TRBJ2-3,-,-,CASSTPVLTHTQYF,TGTGCCAGCAGTACCCCCGTTTTAACACATACGCAGTATTTT
TRBV7-2,TRBJ1-6,TRBD1,-,CASSLGLNRGHNSPLHF,TGTGCCAGCAGCTTAGGTTTAAACAGGGGACATAATTCACCCCTCCACTTT
TRBV28,TRBJ2-5,-,-,CATSFEVGETQYF,TGTGCCACCTCGTTCGAGGTCGGGGAGACCCAGTACTTC
TRBV5-1,TRBJ2-3,-,-,CASTRGGVGDTQYF,TGCGCCAGCACCCGGGGCGGGGTTGGGGATACGCAGTATTTT
TRBV6-5,TRBJ1-1,TRBD1,-,CASSFTGATEAFF,TGTGCCAGCAGTTTCACAGGGGCCACTGAAGCTTTCTTT
TRBV6-5,TRBJ2-5,TRBD1,-,CASSYGTGKETQYF,TGTGCCAGCAGTTACGGGACAGGGAAAGAGACCCAGTACTTC
TRBV9,TRBJ2-3,-,-,CASSAAGRSPDTQYF,TGTGCCAGCAGCGCGGCAGGGAGGTCCCCAGATACGCAGTATTTT
TRBV30,TRBJ2-2,-,-,CAWSVRGNLNTGELFF,TGTGCCTGGAGTGTACGAGGGAACTTGAACACCGGGGAGCTGTTTTTT
TRBV18,TRBJ2-7,-,-,CASSPPEGAAYEQYF,TGTGCCAGCTCACCACCGGAGGGAGCGGCCTACGAGCAGTACTTC
TRBV4-1,TRBJ2-4,-,-,CASSPGTFLVRGENIQYF,TGCGCCAGCAGCCCCGGGACTTTTCTCGTAAGGGGCGAAAACATTCAGTACTTC
TRBV30,TRBJ2-1,-,-,CAWSVEGNEQFF,TGTGCCTGGAGTGTAGAGGGAAATGAGCAGTTCTTC
TRBV4-2,TRBJ2-7,TRBD1,-,CASSRTGSDEQYF,TGTGCCAGCAGCCGGACAGGGTCGGACGAGCAGTACTTC
TRBV5-5,TRBJ1-1,-,-,CASSFAAGWNTEAFF,TGTGCCAGCAGCTTTGCGGCAGGGTGGAACACTGAAGCTTTCTTT
TRBV7-8,TRBJ1-1,TRBD1,-,CASSLEVRDRGVGTEAFF,TGTGCCAGCAGCTTAGAGGTTCGGGACAGGGGAGTTGGGACTGAAGCTTTCTTT
TRBV18,TRBJ2-3,TRBD1,-,CASSPFTGVTDTQYF,TGTGCCAGCTCACCATTTACAGGGGTGACAGATACGCAGTATTTT
TRBV30,TRBJ1-4,-,-,CAWSAGPNEKLFF,TGTGCCTGGAGTGCAGGTCCTAATGAAAAACTGTTTTTT
TRBV29-1,TRBJ2-7,TRBD2,-,CSVDPSGESYEQYF,TGCAGCGTTGATCCTAGCGGGGAATCCTACGAGCAGTACTTC
TRBV27,TRBJ2-1,TRBD2,-,CASGSRRSGGPVSYNEQFF,TGTGCCAGCGGCTCCCGTAGGAGCGGGGGCCCAGTCTCCTACAATGAGCAGTTCTTC
TRBV6-2/TRBV6-3,TRBJ1-5,-,-,CASSYSAGSNQPQHF,TGTGCCAGCAGTTACTCTGCGGGAAGCAATCAGCCCCAGCATTTT
TRBV12-5,TRBJ2-5,TRBD1,-,CASGLTGGQETQYF,TGTGCTAGTGGTTTGACAGGGGGGCAAGAGACCCAGTACTTC
TRBV7-9,TRBJ2-2,-,-,CASSLGPDRTNTGELFF,TGTGCCAGCAGCTTAGGTCCGGACAGAACGAACACCGGGGAGCTGTTTTTT
TRBV7-3,TRBJ1-3,-,-,CATLPGLGGPGNTIYF,TGTGCCACCCTCCCGGGCCTCGGGGGTCCTGGAAACACCATATATTTT
TRBV20-1,TRBJ1-1,-,-,CSASRAGAFF,TGCAGTGCTAGCAGGGCAGGGGCTTTCTTT